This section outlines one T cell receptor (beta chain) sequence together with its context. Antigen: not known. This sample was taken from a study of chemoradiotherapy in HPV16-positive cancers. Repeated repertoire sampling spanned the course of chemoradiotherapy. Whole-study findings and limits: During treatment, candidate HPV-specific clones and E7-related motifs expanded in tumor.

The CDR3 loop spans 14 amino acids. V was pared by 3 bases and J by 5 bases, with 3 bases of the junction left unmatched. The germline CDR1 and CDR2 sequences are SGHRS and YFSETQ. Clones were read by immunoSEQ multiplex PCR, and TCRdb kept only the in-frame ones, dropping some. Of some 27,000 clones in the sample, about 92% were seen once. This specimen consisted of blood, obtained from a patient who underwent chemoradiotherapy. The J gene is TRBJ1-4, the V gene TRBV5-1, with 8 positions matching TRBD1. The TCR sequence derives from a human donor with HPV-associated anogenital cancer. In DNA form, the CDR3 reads TGCGCCAGCAGCTCAGGGGGCCCCAATGAAAAACTGTTTTTT. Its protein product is CASSSGGPNEKLFF.